This T cell receptor (beta chain) was recovered during a study of vaccination and CD4 T cells after COVID-19. Treatment here: approximately nine-day PBMC culture with coronavirus spike peptide pools or control peptides (ViraFEST assay). With the Oncomine TCR Beta short-read assay, DNA from cultured CD4+ T cells was sequenced. Cultures of CD4+ T cells served as the source for extracting genomic DNA. TCRdb called the PCR reads again in MiXCR, with one record for every CDR3 protein. The table records around 10,000 distinct CDR3 sequences, approximately 50% of them present only once. This CDR3 region has 17 residues. The V gene end was trimmed by 6 bases and the J gene end by 6 bases; junction bases not matched to a gene: 15. Looked up from germline, CDR1 is MNHNS and CDR2 is SASEGT. As regards this clonotype: Its matching antigen is unknown.

This chain connects TRBV6-1 to TRBJ2-3; 10 positions agree with TRBD1. Input material: CD4+ T cells from blood, cultured in vitro. The clonotype originates from a human donor who had recovered from COVID-19. This chain's CDR3 is CASRTSTGDRGRDTQYF. In DNA, the CDR3 is TGTGCCAGCAGAACTTCCACCGGGGACAGGGGACGGGATACGCAGTATTTT.